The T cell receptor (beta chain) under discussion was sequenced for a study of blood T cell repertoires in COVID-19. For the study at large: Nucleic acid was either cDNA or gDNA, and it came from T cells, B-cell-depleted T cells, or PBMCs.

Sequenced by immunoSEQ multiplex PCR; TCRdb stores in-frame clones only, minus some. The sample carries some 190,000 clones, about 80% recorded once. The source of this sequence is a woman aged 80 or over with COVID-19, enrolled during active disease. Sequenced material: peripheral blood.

The CDR3: CASSLRSRGGNEQFF. For the CDR3, the DNA is TGTGCCAGCAGCCTTCGGTCGCGGGGGGGTAATGAGCAGTTCTTC. The J gene is TRBJ2-1, the V gene TRBV3-1 (or the pseudogene TRBV3-2), with TRBD2 identical over 9 bases. The V segment lost 4 bases and the J segment 7 bases; nucleotides outside the gene matches: 8. CDR1 and CDR2 from the germline V gene are LGHDT and YNNKEL (reference sequence). The CDR3 length is 15 residues.